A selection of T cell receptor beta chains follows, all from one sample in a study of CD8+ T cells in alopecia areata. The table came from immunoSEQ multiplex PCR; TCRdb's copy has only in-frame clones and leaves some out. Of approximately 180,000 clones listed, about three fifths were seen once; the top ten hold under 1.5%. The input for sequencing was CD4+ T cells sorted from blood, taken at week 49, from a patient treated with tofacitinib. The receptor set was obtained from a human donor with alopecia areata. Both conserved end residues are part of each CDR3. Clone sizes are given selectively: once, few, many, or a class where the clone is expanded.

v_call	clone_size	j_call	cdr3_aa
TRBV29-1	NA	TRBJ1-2	CSVGQGEHGYTF
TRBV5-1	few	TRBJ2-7	CASSSSGGLDEQYF
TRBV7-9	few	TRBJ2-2	CASSTDTGELFF
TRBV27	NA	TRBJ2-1	CASSPRRFSYSFF
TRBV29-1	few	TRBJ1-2	CSVEDIRGAQGYTF
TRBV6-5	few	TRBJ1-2	CASSLTGTGNNGYTF
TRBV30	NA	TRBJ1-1	CAWSPEKARREAFF
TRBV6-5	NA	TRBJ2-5	CASRQGGLQETQYF
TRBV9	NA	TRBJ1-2	CASSFSTGEDGYTF
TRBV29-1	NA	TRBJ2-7	CSVVVAGTNEQYF
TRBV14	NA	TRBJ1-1	CASSQSGQGTNTEAFF
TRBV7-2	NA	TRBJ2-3	CASSSQGAGGTDTQYF
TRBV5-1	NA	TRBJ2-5	CASSFGQGKETQYF
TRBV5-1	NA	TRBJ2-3	CASSPGTSLADTQYF
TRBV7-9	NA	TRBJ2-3	CASSLKDTQYF
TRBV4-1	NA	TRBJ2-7	CASSFNLGPGIYEQYF
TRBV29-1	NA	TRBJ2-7	CSVDSGNEQYF
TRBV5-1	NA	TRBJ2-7	CASSLNTLPTYEQYF
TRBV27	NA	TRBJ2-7	CASNRLGGGGSYEQYF
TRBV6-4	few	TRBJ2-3	CASSFTSGASTDTQYF
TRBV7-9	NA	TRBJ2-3	CASSLLSTDTQYF
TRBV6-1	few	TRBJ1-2	CASSEALGQGGYTF
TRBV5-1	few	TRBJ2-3	CASSPDRPSGGADTQYF
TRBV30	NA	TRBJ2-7	CAWTSGAFNEQYF
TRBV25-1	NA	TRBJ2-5	CASSEGVGVGETQYF
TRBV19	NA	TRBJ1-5	CASSRGTGTQPQHF
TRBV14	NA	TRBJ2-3	CASSLRQKADTQYF
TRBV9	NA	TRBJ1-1	CASSLDSGTEAFF
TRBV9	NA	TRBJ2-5	CASSVVGLAGETQYF
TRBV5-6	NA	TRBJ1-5	CASSVGPDRGISQPQHF
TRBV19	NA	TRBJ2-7	CASSSQGRYEQYF
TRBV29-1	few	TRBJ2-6	CSVGSGANVLTF
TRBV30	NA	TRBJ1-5	CAWSVGGQPQHF
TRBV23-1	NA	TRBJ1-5	CASSQRKPGNQPQHF
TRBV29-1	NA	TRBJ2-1	CSVLRGFSYNEQFF
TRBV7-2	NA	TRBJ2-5	CASSLGPSGGPETQYF
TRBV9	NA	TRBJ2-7	CASSAAASGDYEQYF
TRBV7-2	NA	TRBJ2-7	CASSFGGKYYEQYF
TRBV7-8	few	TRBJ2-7	CASSLVAGGTSYEQYF
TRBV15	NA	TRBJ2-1	CATSSASLPYNEQFF
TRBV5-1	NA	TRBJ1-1	CASSYEHGNTEAFF
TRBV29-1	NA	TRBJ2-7	CSVQGVAGGQTYEQYF
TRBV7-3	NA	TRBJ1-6	CASSLLTGSPLHF
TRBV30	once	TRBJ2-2	CAWSRGADTGELFF
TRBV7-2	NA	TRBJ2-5	CASSLGTGETQYF
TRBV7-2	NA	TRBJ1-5	CASSLGGDQPQHF
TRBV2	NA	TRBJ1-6	CASRIQSSPGTSPLHF
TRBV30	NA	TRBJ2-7	CAWSNPFAGTASYEQYF